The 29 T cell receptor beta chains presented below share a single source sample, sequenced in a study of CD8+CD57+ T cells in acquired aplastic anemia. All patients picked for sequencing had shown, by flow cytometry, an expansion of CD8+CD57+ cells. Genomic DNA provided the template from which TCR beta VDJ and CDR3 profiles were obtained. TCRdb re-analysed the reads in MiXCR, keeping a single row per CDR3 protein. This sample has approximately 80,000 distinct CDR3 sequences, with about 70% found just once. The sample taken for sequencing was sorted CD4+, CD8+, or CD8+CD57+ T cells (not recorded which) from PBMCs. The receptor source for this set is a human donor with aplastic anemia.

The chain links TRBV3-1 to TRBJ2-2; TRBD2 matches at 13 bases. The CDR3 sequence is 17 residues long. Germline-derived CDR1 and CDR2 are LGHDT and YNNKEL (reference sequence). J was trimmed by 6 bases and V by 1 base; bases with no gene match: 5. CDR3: CASSQGSGLAGPGELFF. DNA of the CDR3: TGTGCCAGCAGCCAAGGCTCGGGACTAGCGGGACCCGGGGAGCTGTTTTTT.

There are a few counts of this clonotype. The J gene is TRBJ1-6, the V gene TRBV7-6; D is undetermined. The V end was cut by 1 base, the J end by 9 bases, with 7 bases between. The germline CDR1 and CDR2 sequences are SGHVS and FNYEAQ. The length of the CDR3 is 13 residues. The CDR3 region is CASSLGFGSPLHF. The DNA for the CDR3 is TGTGCCAGCAGCTTAGGTTTCGGTTCACCCCTCCACTTT.

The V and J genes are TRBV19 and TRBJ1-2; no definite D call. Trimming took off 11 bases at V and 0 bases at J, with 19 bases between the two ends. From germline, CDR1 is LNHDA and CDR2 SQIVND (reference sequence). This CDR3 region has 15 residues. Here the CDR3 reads CAATTSGSSNYGYTF. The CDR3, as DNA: TGTGCCGCCACGACCTCGGGATCCTCTAACTATGGCTACACCTTC.

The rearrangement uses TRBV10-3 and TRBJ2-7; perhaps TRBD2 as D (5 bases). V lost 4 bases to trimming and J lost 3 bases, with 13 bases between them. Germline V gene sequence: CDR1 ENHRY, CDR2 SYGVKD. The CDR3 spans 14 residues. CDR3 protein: CAISGRGIDYEQYF. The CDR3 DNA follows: TGTGCCATCAGTGGTCGAGGGATAGACTACGAGCAGTACTTC.

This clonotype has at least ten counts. CDR3 amino acids: CASSLEDGSTKLFF. The CDR3 DNA sequence: TGCGCCAGCAGCTTGGAGGACGGCTCTACTAAACTGTTTTTT. The V call is TRBV5-1, the J call TRBJ1-4; no reliable D call. The germline V gene has CDR1 SGHRS and CDR2 YFSETQ. The CDR3 runs to 14 residues. The germline V and J ends were trimmed by 0 bases and 11 bases, with 14 bases remaining between them. Complete variable domain (other parts from reference TRBV5-1 and TRBJ1-4): KAGVTQTPRYLIKTRGQQVTLSCSPISGHRSVSWYQQTPGQGLQFLFEYFSETQRNKGNFPGRFSGRQFSNSRSEMNVSTLELGDSALYLCASSLEDGSTKLFFGSGTQLSVL.

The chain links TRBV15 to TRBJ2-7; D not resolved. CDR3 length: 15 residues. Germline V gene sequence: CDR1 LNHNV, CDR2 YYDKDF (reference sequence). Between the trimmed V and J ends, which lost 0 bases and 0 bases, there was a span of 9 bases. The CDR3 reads CATSRDTVGSYEQYF. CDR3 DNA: TGTGCCACCAGCAGAGATACAGTGGGCTCCTACGAGCAGTACTTC.

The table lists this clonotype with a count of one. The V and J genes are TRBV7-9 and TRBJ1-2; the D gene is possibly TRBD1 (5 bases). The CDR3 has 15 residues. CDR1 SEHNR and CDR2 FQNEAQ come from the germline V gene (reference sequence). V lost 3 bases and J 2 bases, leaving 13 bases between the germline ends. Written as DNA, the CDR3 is TGTGCCAGCAGCTTTAGGGACTGGGGGAACTATGGCTACACCTTC. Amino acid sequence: CASSFRDWGNYGYTF.

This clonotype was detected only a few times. The CDR3 protein is CASSMRGMNTEAFF. CDR3 sequence (DNA): TGTGCCAGTAGTATGAGGGGTATGAACACTGAAGCTTTCTTT. This chain links TRBV19 with TRBJ1-1; possible D gene TRBD1, 5 bases. The V gene's germline CDR1 is LNHDA and CDR2 SQIVND (reference sequence). Trimming stripped 3 bases from V and 0 bases from J, with 8 bases between. The CDR3 loop spans 14 amino acids.

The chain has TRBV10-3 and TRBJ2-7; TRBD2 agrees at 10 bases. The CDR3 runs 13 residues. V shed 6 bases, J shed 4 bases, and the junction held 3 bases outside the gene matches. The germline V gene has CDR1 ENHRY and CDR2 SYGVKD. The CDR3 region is CAIRDSGRYEQYF. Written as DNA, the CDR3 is TGTGCCATCAGGGATAGCGGGAGGTACGAGCAGTACTTC.

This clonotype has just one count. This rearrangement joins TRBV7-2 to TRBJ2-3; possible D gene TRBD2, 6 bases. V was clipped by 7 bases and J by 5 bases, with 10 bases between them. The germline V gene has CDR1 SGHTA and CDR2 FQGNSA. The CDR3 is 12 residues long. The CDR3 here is CASTPGGDTQYF. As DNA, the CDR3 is TGTGCCAGCACCCCCGGGGGAGATACGCAGTATTTT.

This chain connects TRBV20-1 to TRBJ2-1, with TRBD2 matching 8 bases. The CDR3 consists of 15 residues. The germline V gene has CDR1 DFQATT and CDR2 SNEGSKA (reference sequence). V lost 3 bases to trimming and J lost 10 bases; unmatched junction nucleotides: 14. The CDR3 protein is CSASPPTSGPAEQFF. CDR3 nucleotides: TGCAGTGCTAGTCCCCCTACTAGCGGACCTGCAGAGCAGTTCTTC.

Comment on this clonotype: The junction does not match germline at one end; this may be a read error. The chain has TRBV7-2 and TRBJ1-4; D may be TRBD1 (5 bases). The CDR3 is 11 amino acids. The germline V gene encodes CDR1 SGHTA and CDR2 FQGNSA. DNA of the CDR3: TGCGCCAGCCTTGGGGGAGGAAAACTGTTTTTT. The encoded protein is CASLGGGKLFF.

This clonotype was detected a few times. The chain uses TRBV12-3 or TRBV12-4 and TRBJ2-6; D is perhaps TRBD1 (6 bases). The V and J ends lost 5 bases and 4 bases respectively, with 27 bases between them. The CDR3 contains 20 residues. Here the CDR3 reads CASSTRRLRQVLGGANVLTF. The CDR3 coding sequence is TGTGCCAGCAGTACTCGGCGGCTTCGACAGGTGCTGGGAGGGGCCAACGTCCTGACTTTC.

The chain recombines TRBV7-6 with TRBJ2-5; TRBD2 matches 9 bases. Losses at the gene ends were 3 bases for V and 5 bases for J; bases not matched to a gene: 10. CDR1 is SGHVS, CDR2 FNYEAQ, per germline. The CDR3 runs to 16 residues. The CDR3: CASSFGLAGEKETQYF. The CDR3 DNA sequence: TGTGCCAGCAGCTTCGGGTTAGCGGGAGAGAAGGAGACCCAGTACTTC.

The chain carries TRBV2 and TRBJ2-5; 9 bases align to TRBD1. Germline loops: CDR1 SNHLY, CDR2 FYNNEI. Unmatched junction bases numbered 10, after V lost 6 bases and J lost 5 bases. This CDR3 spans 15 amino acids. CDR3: CASRLLTGGGETQYF. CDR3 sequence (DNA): TGTGCCAGCAGATTGTTGACAGGGGGAGGTGAGACCCAGTACTTC. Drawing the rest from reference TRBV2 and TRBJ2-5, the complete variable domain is EPEVTQTPSHQVTQMGQEVILRCVPISNHLYFYWYRQILGQKVEFLVSFYNNEISEKSEIFDDQFSVERPDGSNFTLKIRSTKLEDSAMYFCASRLLTGGGETQYFGPGTRLLVL.

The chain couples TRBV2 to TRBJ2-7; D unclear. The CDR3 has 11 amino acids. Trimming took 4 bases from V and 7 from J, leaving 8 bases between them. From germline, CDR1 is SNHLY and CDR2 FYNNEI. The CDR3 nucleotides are TGTGCCAGCAGTGGTGATGGGGAGCAGTACTTC. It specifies CASSGDGEQYF.

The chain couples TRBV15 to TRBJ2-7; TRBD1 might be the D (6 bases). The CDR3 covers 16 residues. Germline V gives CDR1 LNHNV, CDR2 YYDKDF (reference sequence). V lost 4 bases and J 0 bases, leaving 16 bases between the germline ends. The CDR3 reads CATSTDAGAPSYEQYF. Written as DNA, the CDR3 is TGTGCCACCAGCACTGACGCAGGGGCGCCCTCCTACGAGCAGTACTTC.

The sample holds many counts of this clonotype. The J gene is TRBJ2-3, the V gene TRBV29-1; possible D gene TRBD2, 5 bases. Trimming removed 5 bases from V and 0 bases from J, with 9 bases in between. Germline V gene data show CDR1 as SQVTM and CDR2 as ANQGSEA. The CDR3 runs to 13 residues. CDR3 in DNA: TGCAGCGTTTTCGGGGATAGCACAGATACGCAGTATTTT. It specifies CSVFGDSTDTQYF.

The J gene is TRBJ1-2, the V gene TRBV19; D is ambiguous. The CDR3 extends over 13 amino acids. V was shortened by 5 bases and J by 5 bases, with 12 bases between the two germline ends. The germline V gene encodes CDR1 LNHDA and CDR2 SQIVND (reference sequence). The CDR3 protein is CASSLSAVYGYTF. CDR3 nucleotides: TGTGCCAGTAGTTTATCAGCCGTTTATGGCTACACCTTC.

CDR3 region: CSAGTPNSNQPQHF. The CDR3 bases are TGCAGTGCTGGGACGCCAAATAGCAATCAGCCCCAGCATTTT. This rearrangement joins TRBV20-1 to TRBJ1-5; possible D gene TRBD1, 5 bases. CDR1 is DFQATT, CDR2 SNEGSKA, per germline (reference sequence). The V gene lost 5 bases and the J gene lost 0 bases, with 11 bases spanning the gap. The CDR3 runs 14 residues.

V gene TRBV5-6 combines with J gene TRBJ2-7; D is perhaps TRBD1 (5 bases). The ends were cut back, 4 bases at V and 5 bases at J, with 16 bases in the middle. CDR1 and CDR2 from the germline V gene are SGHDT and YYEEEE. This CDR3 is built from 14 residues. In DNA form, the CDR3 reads TGTGCCAGCAGCCGACGACAGCTCAGCCACGAGCAGTACTTC. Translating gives CASSRRQLSHEQYF.

The CDR3 nucleotides are TGTGCCAGCAGTGAGGGGGGCAGGGGATATGGCTACACCTTC. It yields the protein CASSEGGRGYGYTF. The chain is built from TRBV7-9 and TRBJ1-2, with D possibly being TRBD1 (6 bases). The CDR3 runs to 14 residues. In germline, CDR1 is SEHNR, CDR2 FQNEAQ (reference sequence). The germline V and J ends were trimmed by 6 bases and 5 bases, with 16 bases remaining between them.

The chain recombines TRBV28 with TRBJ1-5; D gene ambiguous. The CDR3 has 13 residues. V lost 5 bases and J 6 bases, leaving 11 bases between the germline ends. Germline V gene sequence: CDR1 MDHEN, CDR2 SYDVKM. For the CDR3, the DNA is TGTGCCAGCAGTGGGGTTCTCGCTCAGCCCCAGCATTTT. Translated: CASSGVLAQPQHF. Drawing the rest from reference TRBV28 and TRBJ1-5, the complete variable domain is DVKVTQSSRYLVKRTGEKVFLECVQDMDHENMFWYRQDPGLGLRLIYFSYDVKMKEKGDIPEGYSVSREKKERFSLILESASTNQTSMYLCASSGVLAQPQHFGDGTRLSIL.

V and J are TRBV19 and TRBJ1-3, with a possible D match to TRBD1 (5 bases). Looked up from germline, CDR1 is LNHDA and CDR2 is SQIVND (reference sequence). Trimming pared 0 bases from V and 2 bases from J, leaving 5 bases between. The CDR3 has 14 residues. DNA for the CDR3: TGTGCCAGTAGTATAGAAGGGGCTGGAAACACCATATATTTT. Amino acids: CASSIEGAGNTIYF.

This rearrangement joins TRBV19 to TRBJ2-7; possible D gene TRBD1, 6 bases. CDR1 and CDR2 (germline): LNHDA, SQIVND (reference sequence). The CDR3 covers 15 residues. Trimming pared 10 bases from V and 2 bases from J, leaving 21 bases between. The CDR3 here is CATKNRDTGAYEQYF. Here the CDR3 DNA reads TGTGCCACCAAGAACCGGGACACAGGAGCCTACGAGCAGTACTTC.

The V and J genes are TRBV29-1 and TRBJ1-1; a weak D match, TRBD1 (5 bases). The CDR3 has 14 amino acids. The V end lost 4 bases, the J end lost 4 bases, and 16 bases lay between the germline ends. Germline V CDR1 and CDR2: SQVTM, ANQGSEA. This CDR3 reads CSVVGRRDSTEAFF. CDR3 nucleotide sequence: TGCAGCGTTGTTGGGCGTCGAGACAGCACTGAAGCTTTCTTT.

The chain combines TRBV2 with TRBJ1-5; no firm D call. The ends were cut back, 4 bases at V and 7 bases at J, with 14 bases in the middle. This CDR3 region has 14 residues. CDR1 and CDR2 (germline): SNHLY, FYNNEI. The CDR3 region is CASSGDWSSQPQHF. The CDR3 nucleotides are TGTGCCAGCAGTGGAGATTGGTCAAGCCAGCCCCAGCATTTT.

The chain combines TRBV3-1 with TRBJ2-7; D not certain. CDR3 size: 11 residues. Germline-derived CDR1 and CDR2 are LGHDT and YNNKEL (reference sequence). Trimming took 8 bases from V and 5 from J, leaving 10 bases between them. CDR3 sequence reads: CASLTGNEQYF. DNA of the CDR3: TGTGCCAGCCTTACGGGCAACGAGCAGTACTTC.

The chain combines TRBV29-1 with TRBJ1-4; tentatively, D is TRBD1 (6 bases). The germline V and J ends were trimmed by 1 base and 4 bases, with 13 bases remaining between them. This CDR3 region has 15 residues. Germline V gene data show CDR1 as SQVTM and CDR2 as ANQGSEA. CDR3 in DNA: TGCAGCGTTGAAGTTCGGGGGGCAGATAATGAAAAACTGTTTTTT. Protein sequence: CSVEVRGADNEKLFF.